The entry that follows covers one T cell receptor beta chain sequence. This clone was counted between two and nine times. What this receptor recognizes is not known. The record has no base qualities; no much larger clone is one base away. These data are taken from a study of graft-versus-host responses after intestinal transplantation (dated by TCRdb to the early 2020s). About the study as a whole: Multivisceral, liver-intestinal, or isolated intestinal transplants were received by the recipients. Every recipient was given anti-thymocyte globulin induction, then maintenance tacrolimus and steroids for 3 to 4 years. Bulk TCR-beta CDR3 sequencing was used to track graft-versus-host and host-versus-graft alloreactive T cell clones in the graft, circulation and bone marrow after intestinal transplantation. Alloreactive clones were identified by sequencing pre-transplant mixed lymphocyte reaction products and comparing these products with unstimulated pre-transplant donor and recipient T cells. The cohort enrolled about two dozen intestinal transplant recipients, one of whom was a retransplant, and 3 patients without pretransplant specimens were excluded. A peak of at least 4% donor T cells among recipient peripheral blood mononuclear cells was the definition used for donor T cell macrochimerism. Instead of going to the commercial service, samples from a few later patients were sequenced in-house on an Illumina MiSeq and processed with MiXCR. Study-wide findings and limitations: In the allografts of patients with donor T cell macrochimerism, GvH to HvG T cell clonal ratios were high. Conclusions were limited by the relatively low number and heterogeneity of intestinal transplant patients. GvH clones were found in recipient bone marrow, and some of the GvH clones appeared earlier in ileal mucosa or blood, which is consistent with an intestinal mucosal origin. Early after transplant, peak levels of circulating GvH clones were associated with declines in HvG clones.

In the first month after transplant, blood samples were collected up to 4 times, and after that at least monthly when available. The library was built by means of the immunoSEQ multiplex PCR assay. For most patients, genomic DNA was subjected to high-throughput TCR-beta CDR3 sequencing by Adaptive Biotechnologies. The original pipeline was this. TCR sequencing data for approximately 19 patients were retrieved from Adaptive's ImmunoSEQ software; a few other patients were processed with MiXCR and VDJtools. Because the origin of CDR3 nucleotide sequences shared between donor and recipient could not be assigned, those sequences were removed. To be classed as alloreactive, a clone needed at least 2-fold expansion over unstimulated cells and a minimum CFSE-low frequency of 0.002% (template counts) or 0.001% (read counts). Mappable clones were those detected in sequenced pre-transplant spleen, lymph node, or MLR CFSE-low populations of the donor or recipient. Cumulative frequency of alloreactive clones was calculated as a percentage of all sequences weighted by copy number. TCRdb limited this immuneACCESS table to in-frame rearrangements with V and J called. A share of clones is missing; checked studies link under half to unresolved V genes, and the rest is unexplained. The DNA gave D and trimming, while V, J and clone size come from that table. The sample table shows roughly 80,000 clones, and approximately 90% are seen once. The ten largest clones add up to about 0.63% of the sample.

The CDR3 sequence holds 14 residues, the cysteine and phenylalanine included. Here the CDR3 DNA is all that survives: 42 bases in frame from base 1. CDR1 is given as MNHNY and CDR2 as SVGAGI, both from the germline V gene (reference sequence). V gives up 2 bases and J gives up 2 bases, and the segment between their germline ends measures 9 bases. Sequenced material: PBMCs, taken 98 days after intestinal transplantation. This clonotype was obtained from a human patient who received an intestinal transplant, so some T cells may come from the graft donor. The chain uses TRBV6-6 and TRBJ2-5, and perhaps TRBD1 as D gene, on 5 matching bases. The DNA sequence is given as TGTGCCAGCAGTTACGGGGCGGTACAAGAGACCCAGTACTTC. The resulting protein is CASSYGAVQETQYF.